What follows is one T cell receptor (beta chain) and its context. The antigen remains unidentified. CDR3 length: 14 residues. Germline CDR1 SEHNR, CDR2 FQNEAQ (reference sequence). V was pared by 0 bases and J by 0 bases, with 5 bases between. This was the immunoSEQ v3.0 assay at survey level. Some clones are missing from TCRdb's copy, which holds only in-frame ones; the method was immunoSEQ multiplex PCR. The sample consists of tens of thousands of clones, about 85% of them appearing once. The data stem from a study of long-term antiretroviral therapy in people with HIV. At the level of the study: Collection dates of the earliest samples fall about a decade before the 2015 immediate-ART recommendation.

Study results and caveats: Documentation of ART adherence, viral resistance or therapy changes was absent.

This sample comprised unsorted PBMCs, obtained 1.9 years after starting antiretroviral therapy. This chain uses TRBV7-9 with TRBJ1-1; D gene uncertain. This sequence was found in a woman in her forties or fifties with HIV. The CDR3 sequence: CASSLALMNTEAFF. CDR3 sequence (DNA): TGTGCCAGCAGCTTAGCGCTGATGAACACTGAAGCTTTCTTT. The whole variable domain, filled in from reference TRBV7-9 and TRBJ1-1, reads DTGVSQNPRHKITKRGQNVTFRCDPISEHNRLYWYRQTLGQGPEFLTYFQNEAQLEKSRLLSDRFSAERPKGSFSTLEIQRTEQGDSAMYLCASSLALMNTEAFFGQGTRLTVV.